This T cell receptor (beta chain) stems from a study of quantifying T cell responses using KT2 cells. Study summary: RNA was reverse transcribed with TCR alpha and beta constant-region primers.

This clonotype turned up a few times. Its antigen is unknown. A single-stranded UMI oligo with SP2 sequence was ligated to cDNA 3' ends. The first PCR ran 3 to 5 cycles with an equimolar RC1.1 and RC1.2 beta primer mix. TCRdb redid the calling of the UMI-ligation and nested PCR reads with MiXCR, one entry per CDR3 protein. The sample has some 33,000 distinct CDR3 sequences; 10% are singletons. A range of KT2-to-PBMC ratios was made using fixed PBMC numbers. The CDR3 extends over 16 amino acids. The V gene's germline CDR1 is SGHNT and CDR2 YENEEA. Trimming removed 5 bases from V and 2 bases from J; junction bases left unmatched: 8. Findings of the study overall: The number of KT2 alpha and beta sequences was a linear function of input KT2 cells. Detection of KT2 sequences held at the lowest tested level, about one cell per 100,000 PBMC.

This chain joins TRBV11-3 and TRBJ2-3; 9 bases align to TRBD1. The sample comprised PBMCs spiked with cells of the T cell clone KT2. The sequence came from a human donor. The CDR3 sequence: CASSPIWDRDTDTQYF. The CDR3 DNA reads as TGTGCCAGCAGCCCGATCTGGGACAGGGACACAGATACGCAGTATTTT.